A single sample is the source of the 17 T cell receptor beta chains below, sequenced in a study of blood T cell repertoires in COVID-19. Assay: immunoSEQ multiplex PCR; the TCRdb copy retains only in-frame clones and omits some. This sample carries a few hundred thousand clones, about 91% of them seen once, and the ten largest clones take approximately 2.6%. Material: peripheral blood. The receptors stem from a person aged 18 to 30 with COVID-19, enrolled during active disease.

This clone came up once. The rearrangement joins TRBV15 to TRBJ2-7; 13 bases are shared with TRBD2. The CDR3 loop spans 15 amino acids. V lost 6 bases and J lost 4; bases outside the gene matches: 6. The germline gives CDR1 LNHNV, CDR2 YYDKDF (reference sequence). The CDR3 DNA reads TGTGCCACCAGTCCTGGACTAGCGGGAGTGTACGAGCAGTACTTC. It specifies CATSPGLAGVYEQYF.

The chain combines TRBV6-5 with TRBJ1-6; weak D call: TRBD1 (5 bases). The germline V gene encodes CDR1 MNHEY and CDR2 SVGAGI. Trimming removed 2 bases from V and 6 bases from J, with 11 bases in between. The CDR3 totals 15 residues. The CDR3 region has the DNA TGTGCCAGCAGTTACCAAGGGGATGGTAATTCACCCCTCCACTTT. Translating it yields CASSYQGDGNSPLHF.

This clone was recorded once. The gene calls are TRBV5-1 and TRBJ1-1; unclear D gene. Germline values: CDR1 SGHRS, CDR2 YFSETQ. The V and J ends lost 7 bases and 1 base respectively, with 8 bases between them. This CDR3 contains 12 residues. CDR3 sequence reads: CASSGPNTEAFF. Written as DNA, the CDR3 is TGCGCCAGCTCGGGTCCGAACACTGAAGCTTTCTTT.

In its sample, this clone was seen a few times. The chain combines TRBV5-6 with TRBJ1-5; a weak D match, TRBD1 (6 bases). This CDR3 region has 16 residues. V lost 3 bases and J 4 bases, leaving 17 bases between the germline ends. CDR1 is SGHDT, CDR2 YYEEEE, per germline. The CDR3 here is CASSSLKQGGNQPQHF. The CDR3 nucleotides are TGTGCCAGCAGCTCTCTAAAACAGGGTGGAAATCAGCCCCAGCATTTT. The variable domain in full, completed from reference TRBV5-6 and TRBJ1-5, reads DAGVTQSPTHLIKTRGQQVTLRCSPKSGHDTVSWYQQALGQGPQFIFQYYEEEERQRGNFPDRFSGHQFPNYSSELNVNALLLGDSALYLCASSSLKQGGNQPQHFGDGTRLSIL.

The chain carries TRBV19 and TRBJ1-5; 7 nucleotides align to TRBD1. V gave up 6 bases and J gave up 0 bases; unmatched junction bases: 8. This CDR3 region has 16 residues. CDR1 and CDR2 from the germline V gene are LNHDA and SQIVND (reference sequence). DNA for the CDR3: TGTGCCAGTAGGGGGACAGTGAACCTTAGCAATCAGCCCCAGCATTTT. Translated, it gives CASRGTVNLSNQPQHF.

The V call is TRBV6-5, the J call TRBJ2-2; 7 nucleotides line up with TRBD2. The ends lost 8 bases at V and 3 bases at J; junction bases unmatched: 6. CDR1 is MNHEY, CDR2 SVGAGI, per germline. This CDR3 spans 14 amino acids. CDR3 residues: CASRGRGDTGELFF. CDR3 nucleotide sequence: TGTGCCAGCCGGGGTCGGGGGGACACCGGGGAGCTGTTTTTT.

This chain uses TRBV18 with TRBJ2-1; 9 nucleotides line up with TRBD1. The CDR3 is 15 amino acids. Germline CDR1 and CDR2: KGHSH and LQKENI. With 4 bases clipped from V and 1 base from J, the junction kept 2 bases outside the gene matches. The CDR3 DNA follows: TGTGCCAGCTCACAGGGACAGGGTTCCTACAATGAGCAGTTCTTC. Encoded protein: CASSQGQGSYNEQFF.

The CDR3 DNA sequence: TGTGCCAGCAGCTTATCACAGGAATGGCACACCGGGGAGCTGTTTTTT. Amino acids: CASSLSQEWHTGELFF. This chain uses TRBV4-2 with TRBJ2-2, with TRBD1 as a possible D gene (5 bases). The CDR3 covers 16 residues. V was shortened by 5 bases and J by 3 bases, with 16 bases between the two germline ends. Germline V gene data show CDR1 as LGHNA and CDR2 as YNFKEQ.

The J gene is TRBJ1-5, the V gene TRBV2; no clear D. Germline V gene sequence: CDR1 SNHLY, CDR2 FYNNEI. Trimming cost V 7 bases and J 2 bases, with 12 bases left between them. The CDR3 runs to 14 residues. The CDR3, as DNA: TGTGCCAGCACGGGATTAAGGGGCAATCAGCCCCAGCATTTT. Translating it yields CASTGLRGNQPQHF.

The V gene is TRBV24-1, the J gene TRBJ2-1, with D uncertain. Germline lookup yields CDR1 KGHDR and CDR2 SFDVKD. With 4 bases removed from V and 8 bases from J, the gap between germline ends came to 11 bases. The CDR3 runs 13 residues. The CDR3 DNA follows: TGTGCCACCAGTGACCTCCTGTCGGATGAGCAGTTCTTC. Protein sequence: CATSDLLSDEQFF.

The chain has TRBV18 and TRBJ2-1, with 7 bases lining up with TRBD1. CDR3 length: 13 amino acids. Trimming removed 3 bases from V and 9 bases from J; junction bases left unmatched: 5. Per germline, CDR1 KGHSH and CDR2 LQKENI. In DNA form, the CDR3 reads TGTGCCAGCTCACCTAGGGGGCTCGGTGAGCAGTTCTTC. Its translation: CASSPRGLGEQFF.

The chain couples TRBV27 to TRBJ2-1; no reliable D call. The CDR3 has 14 residues. V was cut by 4 bases and J by 1 base, with 8 bases left in between. The V gene's germline CDR1 is MNHEY and CDR2 SMNVEV (reference sequence). The CDR3 spells CASSWAGSYNEQFF. Written as DNA, the CDR3 is TGTGCCAGCAGTTGGGCTGGTTCCTACAATGAGCAGTTCTTC.

This clone was counted a single time. The chain couples TRBV10-1 to TRBJ2-4; 8 nucleotides line up with TRBD2. CDR3 length: 15 residues. Losses at the gene ends were 6 bases for V and 6 bases for J; bases not matched to a gene: 10. Germline assignment: CDR1 WNHNN and CDR2 SYGVQD (reference sequence). The CDR3 sequence is CASSQTSEGINIQYF. DNA of the CDR3: TGCGCCAGCAGCCAGACTAGCGAAGGAATAAACATTCAGTACTTC.

The CDR3 bases are TGTGCCAGCACCCGACTAGCGGGAGCTGGCGGGGAGCTGTTTTTT. It specifies CASTRLAGAGGELFF. The V and J genes are TRBV2 and TRBJ2-2, with 12 nucleotides matching TRBD2. V trimming: 7 bases; J trimming: 7 bases; junction bases outside the gene matches: 7. From germline, CDR1 is SNHLY and CDR2 FYNNEI. This CDR3 contains 15 residues.

Worth noting for this clone: The sample holds other DNA sequences that translate to the same CDR3. The chain carries TRBV29-1 and TRBJ2-7; 7 bases match TRBD2. CDR1 is SQVTM and CDR2 is ANQGSEA in the germline V gene. The CDR3 has 12 amino acids. J was trimmed by 6 bases and V by 0 bases; bases with no gene match: 2. Written as DNA, the CDR3 is TGCAGCGTTGAAGATCGCGGGGGCGAGCAGTACTTC. This sequence encodes CSVEDRGGEQYF.

The rearrangement links TRBV18 to TRBJ1-3, with D possibly TRBD1 on 6 matching bases. Germline CDR1 KGHSH, CDR2 LQKENI. Trimming took 4 bases from V and 0 from J, leaving 10 bases between them. The CDR3 consists of 15 residues. This chain's CDR3 is CASSRDILSGNTIYF. As DNA, the CDR3 is TGTGCCAGCTCACGGGACATTCTCTCTGGAAACACCATATATTTT.

DNA of the CDR3: TGTGCCAGCAGCGACGGACAGTTATGGGGGAACAATGAGCAGTTCTTC. This sequence encodes CASSDGQLWGNNEQFF. The chain joins TRBV9 to TRBJ2-1, with D possibly TRBD1 on 6 matching bases. The germline CDR1 and CDR2 sequences are SGDLS and YYNGEE. The CDR3 is made up of 16 amino acids. Trimming cost V 3 bases and J 5 bases, with 18 bases left between them.